Following are 5 T cell receptor beta chains from one sample sequenced in a study of cytomegalovirus exposure and HLA in healthy donors. The study ran its PCR with 60 Vbeta and 13 Jbeta primers. Sequencing used immunoSEQ multiplex PCR; TCRdb keeps in-frame clones, though not all of them. The sample shows tens of thousands of clones, about 71% of them seen only once. The source material was PBMCs. The receptor set was obtained from a man in his sixties in good health and CMV-seropositive.

The chain carries TRBV6-5 and TRBJ2-7; 8 bases line up with TRBD1. The germline V gene encodes CDR1 MNHEY and CDR2 SVGAGI. V lost 2 bases and J lost 6; bases outside the gene matches: 3. The CDR3 runs to 13 residues. The CDR3 nucleotides are TGTGCCAGCAGTTACGGAACAGGGGGCGAGCAGTACTTC. Translation: CASSYGTGGEQYF.

J is TRBJ2-7 and V is TRBV5-8, with D tentatively TRBD2 (5 bases). V lost 2 bases and J 1 base, leaving 13 bases between the germline ends. Germline V lookup: CDR1 SGHTS, CDR2 YDEGEE. This CDR3 is 15 amino acids long. The CDR3 nucleotides are TGTGCCAGCAGCTTACCCGGGGATCCTTCCTACGAGCAGTACTTC. Residues: CASSLPGDPSYEQYF.

The chain employs TRBV11-3 and TRBJ1-1; TRBD1 agrees at 7 bases. This CDR3 is 14 amino acids long. Germline V gene lookup returns CDR1 SGHNT and CDR2 YENEEA. The ends lost 5 bases at V and 3 bases at J; junction bases unmatched: 6. The CDR3 coding sequence is TGTGCCAGCAGCGCCTCTACAGGGGACACTGAAGCTTTCTTT. It is translated as CASSASTGDTEAFF. Full variable domain (rest looked up from reference TRBV11-3 and TRBJ1-1): EAGVVQSPRYKIIEKKQPVAFWCNPISGHNTLYWYLQNLGQGPELLIRYENEEAVDDSQLPKDRFSAERLKGVDSTLKIQPAELGDSAVYLCASSASTGDTEAFFGQGTRLTVV.

V is TRBV5-4 and J is TRBJ2-1; D is perhaps TRBD1 (5 bases). Germline lookup yields CDR1 SGHNT and CDR2 YYREEE (reference sequence). V was clipped by 2 bases and J by 7 bases, with 10 bases between them. The CDR3 is made up of 13 amino acids. This CDR3 is CASSFQGRNEQFF. CDR3 sequence (DNA): TGTGCCAGCAGCTTCCAGGGAAGGAATGAGCAGTTCTTC.

The V gene is TRBV19, the J gene TRBJ2-4; maybe TRBD2 (6 bases). The CDR3 spans 15 residues. Germline-derived CDR1 and CDR2 are LNHDA and SQIVND (reference sequence). V was shortened by 5 bases and J by 2 bases, with 13 bases between the two germline ends. The CDR3 region has the DNA TGTGCCAGTAGTTCAAGCGGGTCAACCAAAAACATTCAGTACTTC. Translated: CASSSSGSTKNIQYF.